The 26 T cell receptor beta chains reported below all come from one sample, sequenced in a study of blood T cell repertoires in COVID-19. Using immunoSEQ multiplex PCR, the repertoire was profiled, and TCRdb retains in-frame clones only, with some absent. Of about 50,000 clones in the sample, around 88% were seen once. What was sequenced was peripheral blood. These receptors originate from a human donor in a cohort sampled during active COVID-19.

The CDR3 here is CASRPQRVGVEQYF. CDR3 nucleotides: TGTGCCAGCAGGCCCCAGCGGGTGGGGGTCGAGCAGTACTTC. The rearrangement uses TRBV2 and TRBJ2-7, with D tentatively TRBD2 (6 bases). Trimming shortened V by 6 bases and J by 6 bases, and 18 bases separated the two germline ends. Germline-derived CDR1 and CDR2 are SNHLY and FYNNEI. The CDR3 is 14 residues long.

The chain recombines TRBV12-5 with TRBJ1-6; 9 bases fit TRBD1. The germline gives CDR1 LGHNT, CDR2 FRNRAP. J gave up 11 bases and V 6 bases, and 14 bases lay outside the gene matches. CDR3 length: 16 amino acids. CDR3 amino acids: CASGYLPGQGTPPLHF. The CDR3, as DNA: TGTGCTAGTGGATACCTTCCGGGACAGGGCACTCCACCCCTCCACTTT.

CDR3 region: CASSPALDSAYEQYF. The CDR3 DNA is TGTGCCAGCTCACCGGCCCTGGACAGTGCCTACGAGCAGTACTTC. V usage is TRBV18 and J usage is TRBJ2-7, with D possibly TRBD1 on 6 matching bases. Germline assignment: CDR1 KGHSH and CDR2 LQKENI. Trimming took 3 bases from V and 2 from J, leaving 14 bases between them. CDR3 length equals 15 residues.

Notes on this clone: A junction boundary mismatches the germline segment, possibly from a read error. The gene calls are TRBV7-7 and TRBJ2-2, with 7 bases that match TRBD1. The V gene's germline CDR1 is SSHAT and CDR2 FNYEAQ (reference sequence). There are 16 residues in the CDR3. The CDR3 sequence: CASSPSTGVNTGELFF. The CDR3 DNA reads TGTGCTAGCAGCCCATCAACAGGGGTGAACACCGGGGAGCTGTTTTTT. Variable domain in full (rest from reference TRBV7-7 and TRBJ2-2): GAGVSQSPRYKVTKRGQDVTLRCDPISSHATLYWYQQALGQGPEFLTYFNYEAQPDKSGLPSDRFSAERPEGSISTLTIQRTEQRDSAMYRCASSPSTGVNTGELFFGEGSRLTVL.

The chain combines TRBV7-2 with TRBJ2-5; D possibly corresponds to TRBD1 (6 bases). The CDR3 runs to 14 residues. Germline CDR1 reads SGHTA; CDR2 reads FQGNSA. The germline V and J ends were trimmed by 3 bases and 5 bases, with 13 bases remaining between them. The CDR3 coding sequence is TGTGCCAGCAGCTTCGCCAGGGGAACGGAGACCCAGTACTTC. Translation gives CASSFARGTETQYF. Using reference TRBV7-2 and TRBJ2-5 for the parts outside the CDR3, the full variable domain is GAGVSQSPSNKVTEKGKDVELRCDPISGHTALYWYRQSLGQGLEFLIYFQGNSAPDKSGLPSDRFSAERTGGSVSTLTIQRTQQEDSAVYLCASSFARGTETQYFGPGTRLLVL.

This clone was detected only a few times. The chain is built from TRBV2 and TRBJ1-5; D unresolved. Trimming pared 6 bases from V and 4 bases from J, leaving 10 bases between. The CDR3 sequence is 13 residues long. Looked up from germline, CDR1 is SNHLY and CDR2 is FYNNEI. In DNA form, the CDR3 reads TGTGCCAGCAGCCCACGGGGAAATCAGCCCCAGCATTTT. Amino acid sequence: CASSPRGNQPQHF.

The chain links TRBV7-2 to TRBJ1-1, with TRBD1 matching 9 bases. The CDR3 runs 14 residues. V lost 3 bases and J lost 4; bases outside the gene matches: 3. CDR1 and CDR2 (germline): SGHTA, FQGNSA. In nucleotides, the CDR3 is TGTGCCAGCAGCTTGTCGACAGGGGGCACTGAAGCTTTCTTT. It encodes CASSLSTGGTEAFF.

CDR3 amino acids: CAWSFRGPSSGNTIYF. CDR3 nucleotides: TGTGCCTGGAGTTTCAGGGGCCCGAGCTCTGGAAACACCATATATTTT. The chain joins TRBV30 to TRBJ1-3; D may be TRBD1 (6 bases). The CDR3 length is 16 residues. Germline V gives CDR1 GTSNPN, CDR2 SVGIG (reference sequence). The germline V and J ends were trimmed by 2 bases and 0 bases, with 14 bases remaining between them.

The chain employs TRBV6-5 and TRBJ2-7; 9 nucleotides line up with TRBD2. The V gene end was trimmed by 3 bases and the J gene end by 5 bases; junction bases not matched to a gene: 5. Per the germline V gene, CDR1 is MNHEY and CDR2 is SVGAGI. There are 14 residues in the CDR3. Written as DNA, the CDR3 is TGTGCCAGCAGTTATGGCGGGAGGGCCGACGAGCAGTACTTC. Its protein product is CASSYGGRADEQYF.

The chain joins TRBV7-6 to TRBJ1-6; no clear D gene. Germline V gene lookup returns CDR1 SGHVS and CDR2 FNYEAQ. V lost 1 base, J lost 0 bases, and 4 bases lay in between. CDR3 length: 15 amino acids. CDR3 coding DNA: TGTGCCAGCAGCTTAGGCAGCTCCTATAATTCACCCCTCCACTTT. As protein: CASSLGSSYNSPLHF. The full variable domain, rest sourced from reference TRBV7-6 and TRBJ1-6, is GAGVSQSPRYKVTKRGQDVALRCDPISGHVSLYWYRQALGQGPEFLTYFNYEAQQDKSGLPNDRFSAERPEGSISTLTIQRTEQRDSAMYRCASSLGSSYNSPLHFGNGTRLTVT.

This chain links TRBV3-1 (or the pseudogene TRBV3-2) with TRBJ1-1, with D perhaps matching TRBD1 (6 bases). Germline-derived CDR1 and CDR2 are LGHDT and YNNKEL (reference sequence). Trimming took 3 bases from V and 6 from J, leaving 11 bases between them. CDR3 length: 13 amino acids. CDR3 residues: CASSHNRVSEAFF. The CDR3 nucleotides are TGTGCCAGCAGCCATAACAGGGTCTCTGAAGCTTTCTTT.

The V gene is TRBV9, the J gene TRBJ2-3, with D possibly being TRBD1 (5 bases). Trimming shortened V by 0 bases and J by 4 bases, and 15 bases separated the two germline ends. Germline lookup yields CDR1 SGDLS and CDR2 YYNGEE. The CDR3 length is 16 residues. Here the CDR3 DNA reads TGTGCCAGCAGCGTAGAAGGGGCGAACTTCCCAGATACGCAGTATTTT. Translation: CASSVEGANFPDTQYF.

J is TRBJ2-1 and V is TRBV7-3; D not resolved. Trimming pared 4 bases from V and 8 bases from J, leaving 12 bases between. Germline CDR1 and CDR2: SGHTA and FQGTGA. This CDR3 spans 13 amino acids. CDR3 amino acids: CASSYLEIHEQFF. CDR3 DNA: TGTGCCAGCAGCTATCTAGAGATACATGAGCAGTTCTTC. Full variable domain (outside the CDR3, taken from reference TRBV7-3 and TRBJ2-1): GAGVSQTPSNKVTEKGKYVELRCDPISGHTALYWYRQSLGQGPEFLIYFQGTGAADDSGLPNDRFFAVRPEGSVSTLKIQRTERGDSAVYLCASSYLEIHEQFFGPGTRLTVL.

The genes are TRBV19 and TRBJ2-3; 9 nucleotides align to TRBD2. V shed 7 bases, J shed 4 bases, and the junction held 15 bases outside the gene matches. In germline, CDR1 is LNHDA, CDR2 SQIVND (reference sequence). This CDR3 is 17 amino acids long. The CDR3 loop is CASKDWGLAGVSDTQYF. The CDR3 DNA reads as TGTGCCAGTAAGGATTGGGGATTAGCGGGAGTCTCAGATACGCAGTATTTT.

The rearrangement uses TRBV6-4 and TRBJ2-2, with a weak D call TRBD1 (5 bases). Germline-derived CDR1 and CDR2 are MRHNA and SNTAGT. V lost 4 bases and J lost 3, with 12 bases in between. This CDR3 contains 15 residues. Written as DNA, the CDR3 is TGTGCCAGCAGTGCTCGGCAGGGTGACACCGGGGAGCTGTTTTTT. It specifies CASSARQGDTGELFF.

The V call is TRBV6-6, the J call TRBJ2-7; 13 bases align to TRBD2. There are 16 residues in the CDR3. The trim removed 0 bases at V and 4 bases at J, leaving 3 bases unmatched. The germline V gene has CDR1 MNHNY and CDR2 SVGAGI (reference sequence). CDR3 DNA sequence: TGTGCCAGCAGTTACTCGACTAGCGGGAGGACTTACGAGCAGTACTTC. It specifies CASSYSTSGRTYEQYF.

The chain carries TRBV2 and TRBJ2-5, with 12 bases identical to TRBD1. CDR1 and CDR2 (germline): SNHLY, FYNNEI. V trimming: 5 bases; J trimming: 5 bases; junction bases outside the gene matches: 6. This CDR3 region has 15 residues. DNA of the CDR3: TGTGCCAGCAGTTATACCGGGACAGGGGGCGAGACCCAGTACTTC. Translated, it gives CASSYTGTGGETQYF.

This chain connects TRBV1 to TRBJ2-7; TRBD2 is the table's D call, not checked against the DNA. TRBV1 is assigned pseudogene status. The CDR3 is 20 residues long. The CDR3 spells CTSSHEKRDCGAGPPLEQYF. The CDR3 DNA sequence: TGCACCAGCAGCCACGAGAAACGGGACTGTGGGGCGGGACCTCCCCTCGAGCAGTACTTC.

This chain joins TRBV19 and TRBJ2-2; tentatively, D is TRBD2 (6 bases). The CDR3 runs 16 residues. Trimming cost V 7 bases and J 1 base, with 16 bases left between them. Germline CDR1 is LNHDA and CDR2 is SQIVND (reference sequence). CDR3 region: CASNPSGLGNTGELFF. As DNA, the CDR3 is TGTGCCAGTAACCCCTCGGGACTCGGGAACACCGGGGAGCTGTTTTTT.

The chain uses TRBV29-1 and TRBJ2-7, with D tentatively TRBD1 (6 bases). The CDR3 totals 16 residues. Germline V gives CDR1 SQVTM, CDR2 ANQGSEA. V lost 1 base to trimming and J lost 0 bases, with 16 bases between them. For the CDR3, the DNA is TGCAGCGTTGAAGGGCCAGGACAGTCGCACTCCTACGAGCAGTACTTC. The encoded protein is CSVEGPGQSHSYEQYF.

In DNA form, the CDR3 reads TGTGCCAGCAGCTTGGGTGGGAGTATCGGGGATTTAAACATTCAGTACTTC. This codes for CASSLGGSIGDLNIQYF. This chain links TRBV5-4 with TRBJ2-4; maybe TRBD2 (5 bases). Germline CDR1 is SGHNT and CDR2 is YYREEE (reference sequence). V was clipped by 0 bases and J by 6 bases, with 19 bases between them. The CDR3 totals 17 residues.

V is TRBV7-2 and J is TRBJ2-7; 8 bases fit TRBD2. The CDR3 sequence is 16 residues long. CDR1 and CDR2 from the germline V gene are SGHTA and FQGNSA. V was clipped by 4 bases and J by 2 bases; unmatched bases: 10. The CDR3 region is CASSSYREGGTYEQYF. The CDR3, as DNA: TGTGCCAGCAGCTCTTACCGGGAGGGGGGAACCTACGAGCAGTACTTC.

V usage is TRBV23-1 and J usage is TRBJ1-5; the D is unclear. TRBV23-1 is known as an ORF, though its function is uncertain. V was clipped by 4 bases and J by 0 bases, with 19 bases between them. This CDR3 comprises 18 residues. The CDR3 is CASSPGCRPRYSNQPQHF. The CDR3 DNA is TGCGCCAGCAGTCCGGGGTGTAGACCGCGGTATAGCAATCAGCCCCAGCATTTT.

This chain joins TRBV3-1 (or the pseudogene TRBV3-2) and TRBJ2-7; 11 nucleotides match TRBD2. V was clipped by 1 base and J by 3 bases; unmatched bases: 5. Germline loops: CDR1 LGHDT, CDR2 YNNKEL (reference sequence). The CDR3 loop spans 16 amino acids. The CDR3 nucleotides read TGTGCCAGCAGCCAAGCTACTAGCGGGAGAGTCTACGAGCAGTACTTC. Its translation: CASSQATSGRVYEQYF.

CDR3 residues: CATSRDRGPNEKLFF. In DNA, the CDR3 is TGTGCCACCAGCAGAGACAGGGGCCCTAATGAAAAACTGTTTTTT. The genes are TRBV15 and TRBJ1-4; TRBD1 might be the D (6 bases). This CDR3 has 15 amino acids. Per germline, CDR1 LNHNV and CDR2 YYDKDF (reference sequence). V was trimmed by 0 bases and J by 3 bases, leaving 8 bases between them.

This chain uses TRBV4-1 with TRBJ1-2; D is perhaps TRBD1 (5 bases). Trimming removed 2 bases from V and 4 bases from J, with 14 bases in between. The CDR3 length is 15 residues. Germline lookup yields CDR1 MGHRA and CDR2 YSYEKL. CDR3 coding DNA: TGCGCCAGCAGCCAACACCCCCAGGGCGGCTATGGCTACACCTTC. Translation gives CASSQHPQGGYGYTF.